The rows below give T cell receptor beta chains drawn from one sample of a study of blood T cell repertoires in COVID-19. The method was immunoSEQ multiplex PCR; TCRdb's version includes in-frame clones alone and lacks a portion of them. The repertoire holds 250,000 to 350,000 clones, with roughly nine tenths as singletons. The sequenced sample consisted of peripheral blood. All receptors come from a woman aged 45-60 years who had recovered from COVID-19. CDR3s include the opening cysteine and the closing phenylalanine or tryptophan. D genes are given only for firm matches. A clone size is listed for some rows: how often the clone was seen (once, few, many), or a class if it is expanded.

TRBD1	TRBV5-6	TRBJ1-1	many	CASSLQGAYTEAFF	TGTGCCAGCAGCTTGCAGGGGGCCTACACTGAAGCTTTCTTT
NA	TRBV19	TRBJ1-1	NA	CASVEGKGWHTEAFF	TGTGCCAGCGTAGAGGGAAAAGGGTGGCACACTGAAGCTTTCTTT
TRBD2	TRBV20-1	TRBJ2-5	NA	CSASDGRTSGGLETQYF	TGCAGTGCTAGTGACGGAAGGACTAGCGGGGGCCTAGAGACCCAGTACTTC
NA	TRBV2	TRBJ1-2	NA	CASSGQSYTF	TGTGCCAGCAGTGGACAGAGCTACACCTTC
NA	TRBV7-9	TRBJ1-3	NA	CASSYPGERNTIYF	TGTGCCAGCAGCTACCCAGGGGAGAGAAACACCATATATTTT
NA	TRBV5-8	TRBJ2-1	NA	CASSPGQLNEQFF	TGTGCCAGCAGCCCTGGACAGTTAAATGAGCAGTTCTTC
NA	TRBV29-1	TRBJ2-7	NA	CSVSRDTGTSEQYF	TGCAGCGTTAGCCGGGACACGGGCACCAGCGAGCAGTACTTC
TRBD2	TRBV7-9	TRBJ2-7	once	CASSLGLAGGGPYEQYF	TGTGCCAGCAGCTTAGGACTAGCGGGAGGGGGCCCCTACGAGCAGTACTTC
NA	TRBV2	TRBJ2-1	NA	CASGDTSLSYNEQFF	TGTGCCAGCGGGGACACTTCCCTTTCCTACAATGAGCAGTTCTTC
NA	TRBV4-3	TRBJ2-3	NA	CASSGRVAGRPTDTQYF	TGCGCCAGCAGCGGGCGTGTAGCAGGGCGTCCGACAGATACGCAGTATTTT
TRBD1	TRBV19	TRBJ1-5	NA	CASSTYHGTGAGGNQPQHF	TGTGCCAGTAGTACATACCACGGGACAGGGGCAGGAGGCAATCAGCCCCAGCATTTT
TRBD1	TRBV7-2	TRBJ1-2	NA	CASSYRTGDDYGYTF	TGTGCCAGCAGCTATAGGACAGGGGACGACTATGGCTACACCTTC
NA	TRBV3-1/TRBV3-2	TRBJ2-3	NA	CASSQNYPDTQYF	TGTGCCAGCAGCCAAAACTACCCAGATACGCAGTATTTT
NA	TRBV19	TRBJ2-7	NA	CASSATGTYEQYF	TGTGCCAGTAGTGCGACAGGTACCTACGAGCAGTACTTC
TRBD1	TRBV19	TRBJ2-7	NA	CASSTTGRVYEQYF	TGTGCCAGCAGTACGACAGGGCGGGTTTACGAGCAGTACTTC
TRBD1	TRBV19	TRBJ1-1	NA	CASSNYKTGSKSEAFF	TGTGCCAGTAGCAATTATAAGACAGGGAGTAAGTCTGAAGCTTTCTTT
TRBD1	TRBV6-2/TRBV6-3	TRBJ1-6	NA	CASSYRTGGSSSYNSPLHF	TGTGCCAGCAGTTACAGAACAGGGGGCTCCAGCTCCTATAATTCACCCCTCCACTTT
NA	TRBV3-1/TRBV3-2	TRBJ1-1	NA	CASSHVGQLNTEAFF	TGTGCCAGCAGCCATGTCGGACAGCTGAACACTGAAGCTTTCTTT
TRBD2	TRBV7-9	TRBJ2-3	NA	CASIRTSLDTQYF	TGTGCCAGCATTCGGACTAGTTTGGATACGCAGTATTTT
TRBD1	TRBV25-1	TRBJ2-7	NA	CASGRGGAYEQYF	TGTGCCAGCGGGAGAGGGGGCGCCTACGAGCAGTACTTC
TRBD1	TRBV18	TRBJ1-3	NA	CASSPPDRVAGNTIYF	TGTGCCAGCTCACCACCGGACAGGGTCGCCGGAAACACCATATATTTT
TRBD1	TRBV6-5	TRBJ1-2	NA	CASSYNWGTGSGYTF	TGTGCCAGCAGTTATAATTGGGGGACAGGGTCAGGCTACACCTTC
NA	TRBV30	TRBJ2-1	NA	CAWSVRGKGFLNNEQFF	TGTGCCTGGAGTGTAAGGGGGAAGGGGTTCCTCAACAATGAGCAGTTCTTC
NA	TRBV5-1	TRBJ2-1	NA	CASSLVTGKRSNEQFF	TGCGCCAGCAGCTTGGTCACAGGGAAGCGTAGCAATGAGCAGTTCTTC
NA	TRBV5-6	TRBJ1-5	NA	CASSRPSWSLNQPQHF	TGTGCCAGCAGCCGACCTTCATGGAGCCTAAATCAGCCCCAGCATTTT
TRBD1	TRBV28	TRBJ2-7	NA	CASSPRLGDRLSSYEQYF	TGTGCCAGCAGTCCCCGGTTGGGGGACAGATTAAGCTCCTACGAGCAGTACTTC
TRBD1	TRBV28	TRBJ2-7	NA	CAVGTGGYEQYF	TGTGCCGTGGGGACAGGGGGCTACGAGCAGTACTTC
TRBD1	TRBV15	TRBJ1-5	NA	CATSGGQGMRSNQPQHF	TGTGCCACCAGCGGAGGACAGGGGATGAGGAGCAATCAGCCCCAGCATTTT
NA	TRBV2	TRBJ2-5	NA	CASLQAGKTETQYF	TGTGCCAGTCTCCAGGCAGGGAAGACGGAGACCCAGTACTTC
NA	TRBV12-3/TRBV12-4	TRBJ1-5	few	CASSGSSNQPQHF	TGTGCCAGCAGTGGCAGTAGCAATCAGCCCCAGCATTTT
NA	TRBV28	TRBJ2-5	once	CASKEVGQETQYF	TGTGCCAGCAAGGAGGTGGGCCAAGAGACCCAGTACTTC
TRBD2	TRBV11-2	TRBJ2-1	NA	CASSSLIAGDSYNEQFF	TGTGCCAGCAGCTCACTCATAGCGGGAGACTCCTACAATGAGCAGTTCTTC
TRBD1	TRBV5-5	TRBJ1-2	NA	CASSPWTGSNYGYTF	TGTGCCAGCAGCCCCTGGACAGGCTCTAACTATGGCTACACCTTC
NA	TRBV6-5	TRBJ2-1	NA	CASSSQVSGGQVEQFF	TGTGCCAGCAGTTCCCAGGTTAGCGGGGGACAGGTTGAGCAGTTCTTC
TRBD1	TRBV27	TRBJ1-1	NA	CASSPQGRLAEAFF	TGTGCCAGCAGCCCACAGGGGAGGCTTGCTGAAGCTTTCTTT
NA	TRBV6-2/TRBV6-3	TRBJ1-1	NA	CASSWSMRDGNTEAFF	TGTGCCAGCAGTTGGTCAATGCGGGACGGGAACACTGAAGCTTTCTTT
NA	TRBV7-2	TRBJ2-1	NA	CASSLEAQSQFF	TGTGCCAGCAGCTTAGAGGCACAGTCGCAGTTCTTC
NA	TRBV19	TRBJ1-5	many	CASSTLQGAGSNQPQHF	TGTGCCAGTAGTACCCTCCAAGGGGCTGGGAGCAATCAGCCCCAGCATTTT
TRBD1	TRBV3-1/TRBV3-2	TRBJ2-3	NA	CASSLGTGTDTQYF	TGTGCCAGCAGCCTCGGGACAGGCACAGATACGCAGTATTTT
NA	TRBV7-3	TRBJ1-1	once	CASSKDRYTEAFF	TGTGCCAGCAGCAAAGACAGGTACACTGAAGCTTTCTTT
NA	TRBV12-3/TRBV12-4	TRBJ1-5	NA	CASSLSGNQPQHF	TGTGCCAGCAGTTTATCGGGTAATCAGCCCCAGCATTTT
NA	TRBV28	TRBJ1-3	NA	CASYKGGGAGNTIYF	TGTGCCAGTTATAAGGGGGGGGGCGCTGGAAACACCATATATTTT